This TCR beta chain stems from a study of siplizumab effects on memory and regulatory T cells. The CDR3 length is 15 residues. From germline, CDR1 is KGHSH and CDR2 LQKENI. The ends lost 7 bases at V and 2 bases at J; junction bases unmatched: 10. This clone was counted a few times. The data were produced by immunoSEQ multiplex PCR, yet TCRdb's version contains in-frame clones alone and is incomplete. Of 97,000 or so clones in the sample, around 90% were seen once. The sequenced material came from CD4+ T cells sorted from blood. The rearrangement links TRBV18 to TRBJ2-7, with 8 bases fitting TRBD2. This clonotype was sampled from a human donor in good health. CDR3 nucleotides: TGTGCCAGCTTCCAGCAAGCGGGGGCGGCCTACGAGCAGTACTTC. This gives the protein CASFQQAGAAYEQYF.